Below, 4 T cell receptor beta chains from the same sample are listed, as sequenced in a study of blood T cell repertoires in COVID-19. The table came from immunoSEQ multiplex PCR; TCRdb's copy has only in-frame clones and leaves some out. The top ten hold approximately 8.2% of the sample, which has about 170,000 clones, about 85% seen once. The specimen sequenced was peripheral blood. These receptors originate from a woman older than 75 with COVID-19, enrolled during active disease.

This chain links TRBV5-1 with TRBJ1-5; perhaps TRBD1 as D (6 bases). This CDR3 has 15 residues. Germline V gene lookup returns CDR1 SGHRS and CDR2 YFSETQ. The V end was cut by 4 bases, the J end by 6 bases, with 17 bases between. CDR3 sequence reads: CASSPGGGGSQPQHF. CDR3 nucleotide sequence: TGCGCCAGCAGCCCCGGGGGAGGGGGGAGTCAGCCCCAGCATTTT.

The chain recombines TRBV5-1 with TRBJ1-3; D not certain. Germline CDR1 and CDR2: SGHRS and YFSETQ. The CDR3 extends over 14 amino acids. Trimming removed 0 bases at V and 3 bases at J, with 7 bases between. The CDR3 loop is CASSLAGGGNTIYF. The DNA of the CDR3 is TGCGCCAGCAGCTTGGCGGGAGGTGGAAACACCATATATTTT.

The J gene is TRBJ2-1, the V gene TRBV20-1, with 9 bases matching TRBD2. This CDR3 spans 16 amino acids. Germline V CDR1 and CDR2: DFQATT, SNEGSKA (reference sequence). The V gene end was trimmed by 3 bases and the J gene end by 0 bases; junction bases not matched to a gene: 6. The CDR3, as DNA: TGCAGTGCTAGTTTTACTAGCGGGCTCTCCTACAATGAGCAGTTCTTC. Amino acid sequence: CSASFTSGLSYNEQFF.

The sample holds a few counts of this clone. The chain carries TRBV5-1 and TRBJ1-1; a possible D gene is TRBD1 (5 bases). Germline assignment: CDR1 SGHRS and CDR2 YFSETQ. V was trimmed by 4 bases and J by 5 bases, leaving 18 bases between them. The CDR3 has 15 residues. CDR3 protein: CASSPRPAGGTEAFF. CDR3 bases: TGCGCCAGCAGCCCCAGACCGGCGGGGGGTACTGAAGCTTTCTTT.